This T cell receptor beta chain was retrieved from a study of control samples from healthy donors and cancer patients. Looked up from germline, CDR1 is LGHDT and CDR2 is YNNKEL (reference sequence). There are 14 residues in the CDR3. The ends were cut back, 5 bases at V and 0 bases at J, with 10 bases in the middle. Only in-frame clones appear in the TCRdb table, and some are missing; sequencing was by immunoSEQ multiplex PCR. The top ten hold approximately 1.2% of the sample, which has about 65,000 clones, about nine tenths seen once. The origin of this receptor is a woman aged 45 to 65 with colorectal cancer. Sequencing was carried out using PBMCs. V and J are TRBV3-1 (or the pseudogene TRBV3-2) and TRBJ1-1, with a tentative D call TRBD1 (5 bases). CDR3 nucleotides: TGTGCCAGCAGCTCAGGGCGGCTGAACACTGAAGCTTTCTTT. This codes for CASSSGRLNTEAFF.